The sequence of this T cell receptor beta chain was determined in a study of CD8+ T cells in alopecia areata. CDR3 length: 17 amino acids. With V trimmed by 0 bases and J by 3 bases, 6 bases remained unmatched. Germline V lookup: CDR1 SGDLS, CDR2 YYNGEE. cDNA reverse transcribed from extracted RNA served as the sequencing template. Assay used: immunoSEQ multiplex PCR; TCRdb lists only in-frame clones, some missing. The table has 130,000 to 150,000 clones, around 51% seen once. This clone has only one observation. Sequencing was performed on CD4+ T cells sorted from blood, taken at week 0. This sequence joins TRBV9 and TRBJ2-2; TRBD1 matches 9 bases. This clonotype originated in a human donor with alopecia areata. DNA for the CDR3: TGTGCCAGCAGCGTAGGAGGGGACAGGGCGTACACCGGGGAGCTGTTTTTT. Translating it yields CASSVGGDRAYTGELFF. The complete variable domain, with remaining parts taken from reference TRBV9 and TRBJ2-2, reads DSGVTQTPKHLITATGQRVTLRCSPRSGDLSVYWYQQSLDQGLQFLIQYYNGEERAKGNILERFSAQQFPDLHSELNLSSLELGDSALYFCASSVGGDRAYTGELFFGEGSRLTVL.